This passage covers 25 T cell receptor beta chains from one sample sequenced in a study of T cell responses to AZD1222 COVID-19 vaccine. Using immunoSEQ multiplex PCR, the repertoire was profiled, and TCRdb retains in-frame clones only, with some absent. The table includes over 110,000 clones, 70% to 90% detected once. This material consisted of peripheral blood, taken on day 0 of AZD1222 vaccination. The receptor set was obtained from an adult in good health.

The CDR3 coding sequence is TGCGCCAGTCATACCGGGACAGGGCGAAACGAGCAGTACTTC. This sequence encodes CASHTGTGRNEQYF. This rearrangement joins TRBV5-1 to TRBJ2-7; 9 bases line up with TRBD1. Germline trimming cut 8 bases from V and 5 bases from J; bases unmatched to any gene: 11. Germline CDR1 reads SGHRS; CDR2 reads YFSETQ. The CDR3 has 14 residues.

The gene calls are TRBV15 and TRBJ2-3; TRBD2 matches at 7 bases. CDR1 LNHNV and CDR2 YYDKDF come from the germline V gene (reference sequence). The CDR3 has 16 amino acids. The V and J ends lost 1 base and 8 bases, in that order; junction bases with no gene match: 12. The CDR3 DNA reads TGTGCCACCAGCAGAGCTGGGCTAGAGAGGGAGGGTACGCAGTATTTT. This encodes CATSRAGLEREGTQYF.

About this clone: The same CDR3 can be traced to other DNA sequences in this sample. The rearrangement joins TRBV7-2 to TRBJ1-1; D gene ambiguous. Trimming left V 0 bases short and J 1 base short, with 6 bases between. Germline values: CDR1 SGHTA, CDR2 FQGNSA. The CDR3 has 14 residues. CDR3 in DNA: TGTGCCAGCAGCTTAGCGAGGGCGAACACTGAAGCTTTCTTT. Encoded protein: CASSLARANTEAFF.

The CDR3 is CASSPGTRGVAAGYTF. In DNA, the CDR3 is TGCGCCAGCAGCCCGGGGACGCGGGGGGTTGCCGCTGGCTACACCTTC. This chain links TRBV5-1 with TRBJ1-2; D may be TRBD1 (5 bases). Trimming shortened V by 4 bases and J by 7 bases, and 23 bases separated the two germline ends. This CDR3 is 16 amino acids long. Germline CDR1 is SGHRS and CDR2 is YFSETQ.

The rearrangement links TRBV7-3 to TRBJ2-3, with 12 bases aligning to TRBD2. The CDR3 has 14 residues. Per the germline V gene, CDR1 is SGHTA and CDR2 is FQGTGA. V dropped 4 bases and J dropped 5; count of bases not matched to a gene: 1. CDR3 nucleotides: TGTGCCAGCAGCTCGGGACTAGCGGGAGATACGCAGTATTTT. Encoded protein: CASSSGLAGDTQYF.

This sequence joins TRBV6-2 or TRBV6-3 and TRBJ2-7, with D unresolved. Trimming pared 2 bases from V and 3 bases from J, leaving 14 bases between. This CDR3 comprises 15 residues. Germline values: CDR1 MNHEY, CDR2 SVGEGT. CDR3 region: CASSYLRTSIYEQYF. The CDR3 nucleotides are TGTGCCAGCAGTTACCTTCGGACGTCGATCTACGAGCAGTACTTC.

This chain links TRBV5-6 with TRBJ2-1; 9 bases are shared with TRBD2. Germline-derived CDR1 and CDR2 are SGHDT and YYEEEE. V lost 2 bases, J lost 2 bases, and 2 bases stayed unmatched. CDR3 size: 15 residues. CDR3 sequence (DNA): TGTGCCAGCAGCTTAGCGGGAGGAACCTACAATGAGCAGTTCTTC. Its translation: CASSLAGGTYNEQFF.

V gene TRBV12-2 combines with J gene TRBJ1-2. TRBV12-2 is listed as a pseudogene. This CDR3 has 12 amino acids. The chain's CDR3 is CASRLRYYGYTF. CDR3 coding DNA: TGTGCAAGTCGCTTAAGATACTATGGCTACACCTTC.

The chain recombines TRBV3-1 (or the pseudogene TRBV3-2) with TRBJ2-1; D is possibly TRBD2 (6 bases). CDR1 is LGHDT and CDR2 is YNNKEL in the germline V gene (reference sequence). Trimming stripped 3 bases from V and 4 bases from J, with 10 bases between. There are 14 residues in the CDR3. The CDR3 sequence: CASSHRTKYNEQFF. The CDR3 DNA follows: TGTGCCAGCAGCCATAGGACTAAATACAATGAGCAGTTCTTC.

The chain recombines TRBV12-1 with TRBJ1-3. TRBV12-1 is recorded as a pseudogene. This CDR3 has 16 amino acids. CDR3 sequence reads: CASSSNPDGAGNTIYF. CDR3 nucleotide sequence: TGTGCCAGCAGCTCCAACCCCGACGGGGCTGGAAACACCATATATTTT.

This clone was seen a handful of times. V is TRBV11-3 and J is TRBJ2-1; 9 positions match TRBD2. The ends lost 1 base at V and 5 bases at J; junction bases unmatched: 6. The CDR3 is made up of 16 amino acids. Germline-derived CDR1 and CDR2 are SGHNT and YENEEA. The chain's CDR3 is CASSLAGTSWDNEQFF. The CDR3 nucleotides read TGTGCCAGCAGCTTAGCAGGGACTAGCTGGGACAATGAGCAGTTCTTC.

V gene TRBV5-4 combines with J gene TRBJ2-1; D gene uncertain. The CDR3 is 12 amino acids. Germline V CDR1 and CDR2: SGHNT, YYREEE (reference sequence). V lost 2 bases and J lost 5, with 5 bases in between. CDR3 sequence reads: CASSFPDNEQFF. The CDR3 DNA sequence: TGTGCCAGCAGCTTCCCCGACAATGAGCAGTTCTTC.

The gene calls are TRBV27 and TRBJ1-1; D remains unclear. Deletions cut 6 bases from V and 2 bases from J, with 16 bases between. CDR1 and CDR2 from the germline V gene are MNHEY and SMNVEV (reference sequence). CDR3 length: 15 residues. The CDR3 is CASSNLREVNTEAFF. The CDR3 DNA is TGTGCCAGCAGCAACCTCCGGGAAGTAAACACTGAAGCTTTCTTT.

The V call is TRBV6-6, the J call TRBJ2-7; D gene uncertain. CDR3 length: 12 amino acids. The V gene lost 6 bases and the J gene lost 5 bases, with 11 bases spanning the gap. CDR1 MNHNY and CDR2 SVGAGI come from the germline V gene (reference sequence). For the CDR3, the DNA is TGTGCCAGCAGCTTCAGTGGGAACGAGCAGTACTTC. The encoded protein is CASSFSGNEQYF.

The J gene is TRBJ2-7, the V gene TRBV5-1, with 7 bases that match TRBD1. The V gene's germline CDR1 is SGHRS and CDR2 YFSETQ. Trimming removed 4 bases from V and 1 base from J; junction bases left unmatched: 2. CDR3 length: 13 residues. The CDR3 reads CASSLGQSYEQYF. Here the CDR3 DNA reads TGCGCCAGCAGCCTGGGACAGTCCTACGAGCAGTACTTC. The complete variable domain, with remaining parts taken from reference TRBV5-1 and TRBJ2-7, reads KAGVTQTPRYLIKTRGQQVTLSCSPISGHRSVSWYQQTPGQGLQFLFEYFSETQRNKGNFPGRFSGRQFSNSRSEMNVSTLELGDSALYLCASSLGQSYEQYFGPGTRLTVT.

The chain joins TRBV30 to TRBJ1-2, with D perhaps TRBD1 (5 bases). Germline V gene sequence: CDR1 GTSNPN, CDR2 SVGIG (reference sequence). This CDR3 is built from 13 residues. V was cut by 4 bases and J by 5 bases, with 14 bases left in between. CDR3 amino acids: CAWNPGLEYGYTF. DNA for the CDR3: TGTGCCTGGAATCCAGGGCTGGAATATGGCTACACCTTC.

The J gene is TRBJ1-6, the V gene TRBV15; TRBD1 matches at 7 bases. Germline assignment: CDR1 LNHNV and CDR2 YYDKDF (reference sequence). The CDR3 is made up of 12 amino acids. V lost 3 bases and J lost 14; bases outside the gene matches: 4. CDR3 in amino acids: CATSRDRLTLHF. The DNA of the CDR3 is TGTGCCACCAGCAGGGACAGGCTCACCCTCCACTTT.

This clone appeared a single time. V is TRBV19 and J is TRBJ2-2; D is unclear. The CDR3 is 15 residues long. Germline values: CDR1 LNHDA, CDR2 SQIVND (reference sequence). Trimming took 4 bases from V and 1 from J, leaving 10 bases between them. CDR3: CASSKWRRNTGELFF. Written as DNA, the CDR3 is TGTGCCAGTAGTAAATGGCGCCGGAACACCGGGGAGCTGTTTTTT.

The CDR3 DNA reads as TGTGCCTGGAGTGCGGACAGGTTCGACACCGGGGAGCTGTTTTTT. Encoded protein: CAWSADRFDTGELFF. The chain recombines TRBV30 with TRBJ2-2, with 7 bases matching TRBD1. The trim removed 1 base at V and 3 bases at J, leaving 5 bases unmatched. The CDR3 consists of 15 residues. CDR1 is GTSNPN, CDR2 SVGIG, per germline (reference sequence).

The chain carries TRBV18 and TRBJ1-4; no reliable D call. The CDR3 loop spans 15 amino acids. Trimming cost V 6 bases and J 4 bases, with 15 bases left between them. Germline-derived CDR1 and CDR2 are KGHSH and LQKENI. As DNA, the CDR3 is TGTGCCAGCTCGCGACCCCCAAGCCTTAATGAAAAACTGTTTTTT. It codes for CASSRPPSLNEKLFF.

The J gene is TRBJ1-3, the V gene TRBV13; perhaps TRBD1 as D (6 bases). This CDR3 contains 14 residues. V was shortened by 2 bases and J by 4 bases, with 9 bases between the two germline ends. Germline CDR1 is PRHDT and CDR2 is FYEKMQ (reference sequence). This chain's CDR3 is CASSLPGVGNTIYF. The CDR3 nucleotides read TGTGCCAGCAGCTTACCAGGGGTCGGAAACACCATATATTTT.

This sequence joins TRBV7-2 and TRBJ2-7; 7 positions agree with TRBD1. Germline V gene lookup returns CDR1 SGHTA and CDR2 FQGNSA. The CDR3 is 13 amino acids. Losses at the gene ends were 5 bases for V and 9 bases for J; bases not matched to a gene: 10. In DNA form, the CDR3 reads TGTGCCAGCAGCACTGTACAGGGGTCGCGGCAGTACTTC. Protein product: CASSTVQGSRQYF.

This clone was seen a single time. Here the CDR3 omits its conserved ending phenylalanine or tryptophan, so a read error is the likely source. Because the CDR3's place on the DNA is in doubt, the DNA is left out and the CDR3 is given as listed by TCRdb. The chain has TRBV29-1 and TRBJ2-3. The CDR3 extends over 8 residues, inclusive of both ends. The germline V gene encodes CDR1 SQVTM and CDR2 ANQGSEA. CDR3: CSVTGGYL.

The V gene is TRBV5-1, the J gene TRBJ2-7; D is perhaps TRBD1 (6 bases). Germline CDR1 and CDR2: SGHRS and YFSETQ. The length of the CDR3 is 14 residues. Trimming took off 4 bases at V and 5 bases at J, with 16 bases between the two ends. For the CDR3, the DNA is TGCGCCAGCAGCCCCCTGGACAGTCGACACGAGCAGTACTTC. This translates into CASSPLDSRHEQYF.

The CDR3 spells CASSLDRARRDEKLFF. The CDR3 DNA reads TGTGCCAGCAGCTTAGACAGGGCCCGGAGGGATGAAAAACTGTTTTTT. The chain links TRBV11-2 to TRBJ1-4, with D perhaps TRBD1 (5 bases). Germline lookup yields CDR1 SGHAT and CDR2 FQNNGV. Trimming cost V 0 bases and J 6 bases, with 14 bases left between them. There are 16 residues in the CDR3.